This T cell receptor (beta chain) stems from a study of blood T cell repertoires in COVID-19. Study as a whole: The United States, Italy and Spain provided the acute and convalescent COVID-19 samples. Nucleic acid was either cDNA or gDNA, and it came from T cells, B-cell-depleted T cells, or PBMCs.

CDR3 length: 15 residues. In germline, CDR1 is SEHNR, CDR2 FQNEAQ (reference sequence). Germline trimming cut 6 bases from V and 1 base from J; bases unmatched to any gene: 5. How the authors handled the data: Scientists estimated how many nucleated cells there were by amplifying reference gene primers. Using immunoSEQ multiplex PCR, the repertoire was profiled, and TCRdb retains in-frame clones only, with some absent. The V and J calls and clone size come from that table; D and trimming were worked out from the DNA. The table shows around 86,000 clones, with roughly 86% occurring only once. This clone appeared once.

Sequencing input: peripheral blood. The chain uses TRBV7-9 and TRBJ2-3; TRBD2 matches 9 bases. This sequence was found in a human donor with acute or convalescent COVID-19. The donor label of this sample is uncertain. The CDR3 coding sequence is TGTGCCAGCAGTCCCGGACTAGCGCGCACAGATACGCAGTATTTT. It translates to CASSPGLARTDTQYF.